This TCR beta chain appears in the sequencing data of a study of cytomegalovirus exposure and HLA in healthy donors. All the people who gave samples were healthy bone marrow donors. Findings of the study overall: For TCR beta chains, V- and J-gene trimming was later linked to a missense DCLRE1C variant. Productive rates of about 90% or about 30% were seen for most TCR beta V segments in an earlier analysis.

V lost 0 bases and J 4 bases, leaving 10 bases between the germline ends. This CDR3 is 15 amino acids long. Germline CDR1 is SGHAT and CDR2 is FQNNGV. Use of 60 Vbeta and 13 Jbeta primers characterized the PCR. Method: immunoSEQ multiplex PCR; TCRdb's copy keeps in-frame clones and lacks some. The repertoire holds around 140,000 clones, with about 61% as singletons. Notes on this clone: Its antigen is currently unknown.

This receptor was taken from a male donor in good health and CMV-seronegative. Sequenced sample: PBMCs. The gene calls are TRBV11-2 and TRBJ2-4, with a possible D match to TRBD1 (5 bases). CDR3 sequence reads: CASSLDTGHKNIQYF. Written as DNA, the CDR3 is TGTGCCAGCAGCTTAGATACCGGACATAAAAACATTCAGTACTTC.